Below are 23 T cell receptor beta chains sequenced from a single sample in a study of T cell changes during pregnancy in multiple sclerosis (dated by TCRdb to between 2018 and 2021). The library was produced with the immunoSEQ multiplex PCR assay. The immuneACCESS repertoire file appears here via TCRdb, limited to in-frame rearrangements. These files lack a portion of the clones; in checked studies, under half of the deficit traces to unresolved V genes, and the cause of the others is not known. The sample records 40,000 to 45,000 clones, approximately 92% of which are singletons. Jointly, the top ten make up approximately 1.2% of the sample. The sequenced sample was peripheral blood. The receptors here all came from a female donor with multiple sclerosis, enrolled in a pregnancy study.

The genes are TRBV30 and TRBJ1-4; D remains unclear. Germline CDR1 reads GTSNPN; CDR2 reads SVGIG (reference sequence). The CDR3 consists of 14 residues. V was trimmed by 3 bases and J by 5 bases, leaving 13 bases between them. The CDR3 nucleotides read TGTGCCTGGAGCCTGGTTTTCGGGAATGAAAAACTGTTTTTT. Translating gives CAWSLVFGNEKLFF.

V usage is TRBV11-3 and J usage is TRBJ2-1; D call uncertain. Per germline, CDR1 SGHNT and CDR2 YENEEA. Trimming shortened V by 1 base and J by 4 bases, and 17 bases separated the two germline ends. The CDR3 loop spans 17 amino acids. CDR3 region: CASSLGTVVAGYNEQFF. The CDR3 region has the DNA TGTGCCAGCAGCTTAGGTACGGTTGTGGCCGGGTACAATGAGCAGTTCTTC.

The CDR3 DNA reads TGTGCCAGCAGCCGGACCGGGACCAGCAATCAGCCCCAGCATTTT. Translating it yields CASSRTGTSNQPQHF. V is TRBV5-4 and J is TRBJ1-5, with D possibly matching TRBD1 (5 bases). The ends were cut back, 4 bases at V and 1 base at J, with 12 bases in the middle. The CDR3 is made up of 15 amino acids. Germline-derived CDR1 and CDR2 are SGHNT and YYREEE (reference sequence).

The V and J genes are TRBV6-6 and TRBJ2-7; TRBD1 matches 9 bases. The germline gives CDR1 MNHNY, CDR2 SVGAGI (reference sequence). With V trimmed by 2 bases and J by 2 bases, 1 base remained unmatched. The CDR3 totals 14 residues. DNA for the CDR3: TGTGCCAGCAGTTACGACAGGGGGGCCTACGAGCAGTACTTC. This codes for CASSYDRGAYEQYF.

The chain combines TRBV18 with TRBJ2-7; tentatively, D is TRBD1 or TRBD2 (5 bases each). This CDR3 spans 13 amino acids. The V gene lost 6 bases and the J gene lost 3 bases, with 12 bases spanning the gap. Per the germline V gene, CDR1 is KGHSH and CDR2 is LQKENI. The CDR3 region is CASSAGTDYEQYF. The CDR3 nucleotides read TGTGCCAGCTCGGCCGGGACGGACTACGAGCAGTACTTC.

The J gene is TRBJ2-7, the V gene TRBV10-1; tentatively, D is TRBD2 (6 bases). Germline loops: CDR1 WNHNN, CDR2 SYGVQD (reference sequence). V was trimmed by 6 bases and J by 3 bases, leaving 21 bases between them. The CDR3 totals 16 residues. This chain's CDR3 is CASSLSGAGSLYEQYF. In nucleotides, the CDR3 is TGCGCCAGCAGCCTCTCGGGAGCGGGTTCACTCTACGAGCAGTACTTC.

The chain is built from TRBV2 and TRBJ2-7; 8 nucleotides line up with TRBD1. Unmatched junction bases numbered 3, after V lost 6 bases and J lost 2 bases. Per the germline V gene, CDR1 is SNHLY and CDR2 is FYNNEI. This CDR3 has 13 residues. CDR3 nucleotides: TGTGCCAGCAGCGGACAGGGTGCCTACGAGCAGTACTTC. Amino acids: CASSGQGAYEQYF.

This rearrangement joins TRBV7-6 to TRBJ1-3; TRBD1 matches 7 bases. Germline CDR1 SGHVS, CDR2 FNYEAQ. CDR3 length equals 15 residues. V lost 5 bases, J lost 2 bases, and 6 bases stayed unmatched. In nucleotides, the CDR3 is TGTGCCAGCAGCGGCCCTACAGGGGCTGGAAACACCATATATTTT. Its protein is CASSGPTGAGNTIYF.

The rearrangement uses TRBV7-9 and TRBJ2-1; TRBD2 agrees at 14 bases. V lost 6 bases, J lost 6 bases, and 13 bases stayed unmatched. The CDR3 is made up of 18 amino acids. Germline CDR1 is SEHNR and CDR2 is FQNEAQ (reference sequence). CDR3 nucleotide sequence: TGTGCCAGCAGAAAAAAGACCGGGACTAGCGGGAGAGTCAATGAGCAGTTCTTC. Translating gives CASRKKTGTSGRVNEQFF.

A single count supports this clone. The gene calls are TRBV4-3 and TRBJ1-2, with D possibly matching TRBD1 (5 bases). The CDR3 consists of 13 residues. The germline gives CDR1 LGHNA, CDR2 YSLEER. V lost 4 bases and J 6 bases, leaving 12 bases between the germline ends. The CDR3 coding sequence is TGCGCCAGCAGCCCCTCCAGGGAGGATGGCTACACCTTC. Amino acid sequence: CASSPSREDGYTF.

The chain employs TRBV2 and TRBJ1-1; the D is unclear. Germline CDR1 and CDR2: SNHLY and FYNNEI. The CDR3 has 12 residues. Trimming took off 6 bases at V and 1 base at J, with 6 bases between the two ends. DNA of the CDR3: TGTGCCAGCAGGATATGGAACACTGAAGCTTTCTTT. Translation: CASRIWNTEAFF.

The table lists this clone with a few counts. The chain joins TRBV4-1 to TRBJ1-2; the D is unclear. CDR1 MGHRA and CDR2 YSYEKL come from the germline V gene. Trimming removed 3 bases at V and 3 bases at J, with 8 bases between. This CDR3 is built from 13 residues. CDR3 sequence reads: CASSQNRDYGYTF. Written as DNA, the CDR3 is TGCGCCAGCAGCCAGAATCGGGACTATGGCTACACCTTC.

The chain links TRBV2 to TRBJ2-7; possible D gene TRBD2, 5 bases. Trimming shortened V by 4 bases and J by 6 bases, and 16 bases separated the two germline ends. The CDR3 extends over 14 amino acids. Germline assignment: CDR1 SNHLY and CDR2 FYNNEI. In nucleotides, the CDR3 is TGTGCCAGCAGTGTCTTTCTAGCCAGTAGCGAGCAGTACTTC. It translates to CASSVFLASSEQYF. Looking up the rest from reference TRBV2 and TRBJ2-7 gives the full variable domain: EPEVTQTPSHQVTQMGQEVILRCVPISNHLYFYWYRQILGQKVEFLVSFYNNEISEKSEIFDDQFSVERPDGSNFTLKIRSTKLEDSAMYFCASSVFLASSEQYFGPGTRLTVT.

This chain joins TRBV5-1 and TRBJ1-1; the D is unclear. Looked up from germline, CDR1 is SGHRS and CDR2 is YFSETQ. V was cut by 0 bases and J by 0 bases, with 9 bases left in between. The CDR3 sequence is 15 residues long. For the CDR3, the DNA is TGCGCCAGCAGCTTGGATCCAGTCATGAACACTGAAGCTTTCTTT. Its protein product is CASSLDPVMNTEAFF. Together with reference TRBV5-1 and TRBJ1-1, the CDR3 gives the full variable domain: KAGVTQTPRYLIKTRGQQVTLSCSPISGHRSVSWYQQTPGQGLQFLFEYFSETQRNKGNFPGRFSGRQFSNSRSEMNVSTLELGDSALYLCASSLDPVMNTEAFFGQGTRLTVV.

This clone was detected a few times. The CDR3 region is CASSRTGVSGELFF. CDR3 nucleotide sequence: TGTGCCAGCAGTCGGACAGGGGTCTCCGGGGAGCTGTTTTTT. The rearrangement joins TRBV5-5 to TRBJ2-2, with 9 nucleotides matching TRBD1. Germline CDR1 and CDR2: SGHKS and YYEKEE (reference sequence). This CDR3 region has 14 residues. V lost 5 bases, J lost 6 bases, and 5 bases stayed unmatched.

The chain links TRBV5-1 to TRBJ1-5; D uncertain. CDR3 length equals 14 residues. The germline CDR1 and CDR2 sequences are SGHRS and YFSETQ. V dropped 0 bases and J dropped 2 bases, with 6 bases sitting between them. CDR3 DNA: TGCGCCAGCAGCTTGGAGTCGGGCAATCAGCCCCAGCATTTT. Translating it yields CASSLESGNQPQHF.

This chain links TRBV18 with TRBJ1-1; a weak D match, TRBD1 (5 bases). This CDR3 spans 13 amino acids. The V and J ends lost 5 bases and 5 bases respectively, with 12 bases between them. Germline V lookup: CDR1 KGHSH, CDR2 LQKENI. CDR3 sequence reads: CASSTGGETEAFF. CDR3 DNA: TGTGCCAGCTCAACCGGGGGGGAGACTGAAGCTTTCTTT. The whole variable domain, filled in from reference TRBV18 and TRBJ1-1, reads NAGVMQNPRHLVRRRGQEARLRCSPMKGHSHVYWYRQLPEEGLKFMVYLQKENIIDESGMPKERFSAEFPKEGPSILRIQQVVRGDSAAYFCASSTGGETEAFFGQGTRLTVV.

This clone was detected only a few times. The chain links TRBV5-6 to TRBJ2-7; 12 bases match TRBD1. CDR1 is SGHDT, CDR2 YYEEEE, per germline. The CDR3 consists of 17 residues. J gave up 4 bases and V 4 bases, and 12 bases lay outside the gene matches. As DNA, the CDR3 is TGTGCCAGCAGCCAGGGGACAGGGGGCATGACCATATACGAGCAGTACTTC. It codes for CASSQGTGGMTIYEQYF.

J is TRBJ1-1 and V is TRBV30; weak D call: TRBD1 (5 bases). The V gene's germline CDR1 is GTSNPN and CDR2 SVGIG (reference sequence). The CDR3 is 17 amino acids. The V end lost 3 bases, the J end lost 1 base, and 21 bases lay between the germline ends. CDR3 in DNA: TGTGCCTGGAGCGGAGGGCAGGGACCAAATAGGAACACTGAAGCTTTCTTT. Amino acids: CAWSGGQGPNRNTEAFF. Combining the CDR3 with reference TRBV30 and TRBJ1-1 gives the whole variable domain SQTIHQWPATLVQPVGSPLSLECTVEGTSNPNLYWYRQAAGRGLQLLFYSVGIGQISSEVPQNLSASRPQDRQFILSSKKLLLSDSGFYLCAWSGGQGPNRNTEAFFGQGTRLTVV.

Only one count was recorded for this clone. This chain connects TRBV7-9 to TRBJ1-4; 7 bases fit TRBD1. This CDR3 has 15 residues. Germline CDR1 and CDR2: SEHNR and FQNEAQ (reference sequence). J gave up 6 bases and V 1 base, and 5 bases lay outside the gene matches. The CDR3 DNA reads TGTGCCAGCAGCTTAGAAGGCAGGGGGGATGAAAAACTGTTTTTT. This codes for CASSLEGRGDEKLFF.

The CDR3 here is CASSVGAGAHEQYF. CDR3 coding DNA: TGTGCCAGCAGCGTAGGGGCAGGGGCCCACGAGCAGTACTTC. The chain couples TRBV9 to TRBJ2-7; tentatively, D is TRBD1 (6 bases). This CDR3 is built from 14 residues. Deletions cut 0 bases from V and 5 bases from J, with 12 bases between. CDR1 is SGDLS and CDR2 is YYNGEE in the germline V gene.

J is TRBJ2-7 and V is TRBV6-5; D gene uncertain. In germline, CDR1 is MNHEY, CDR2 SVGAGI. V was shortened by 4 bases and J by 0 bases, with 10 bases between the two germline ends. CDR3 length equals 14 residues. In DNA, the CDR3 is TGTGCCAGCAGTTCCCTGATTGGCTCCTACGAGCAGTACTTC. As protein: CASSSLIGSYEQYF.

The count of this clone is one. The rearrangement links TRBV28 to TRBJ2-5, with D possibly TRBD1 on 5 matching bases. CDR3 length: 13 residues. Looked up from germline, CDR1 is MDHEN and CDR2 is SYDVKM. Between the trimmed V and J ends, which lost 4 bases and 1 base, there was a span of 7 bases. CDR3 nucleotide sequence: TGTGCCAGCAGTTGGGGCGGCCAAGAGACCCAGTACTTC. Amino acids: CASSWGGQETQYF.